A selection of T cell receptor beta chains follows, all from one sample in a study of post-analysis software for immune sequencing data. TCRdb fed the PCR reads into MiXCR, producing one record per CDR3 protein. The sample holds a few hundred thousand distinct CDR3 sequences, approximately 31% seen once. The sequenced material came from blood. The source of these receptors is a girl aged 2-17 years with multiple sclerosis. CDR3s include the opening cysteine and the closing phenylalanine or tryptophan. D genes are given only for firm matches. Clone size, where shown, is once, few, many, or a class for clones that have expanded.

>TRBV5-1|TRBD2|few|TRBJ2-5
TGCGCCAGCAGCTTTCCTAGCGGGGGGGGACAAGAGACCCAGTACTTC
CASSFPSGGGQETQYF
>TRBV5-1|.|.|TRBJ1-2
TGCGCCAGCAGCCCTCCGACAGCGAGACATGGCTACACCTTC
CASSPPTARHGYTF
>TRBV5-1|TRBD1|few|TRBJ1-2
TGCGCCAGCAGCTCCCGGGGACAGCCTAACTATGGCTACACCTTC
CASSSRGQPNYGYTF
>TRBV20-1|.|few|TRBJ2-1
TGCAGTGCCCCGATGGACAATGAGCAGTTCTTC
CSAPMDNEQFF
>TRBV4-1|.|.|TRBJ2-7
TGCGCCAGCAGCCACCCTCTGGGAATCGAGCAGTACTTC
CASSHPLGIEQYF
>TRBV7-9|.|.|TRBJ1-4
TGTGCCAGCAGCTTCGCCCAGGGCTTACGGGAAAAACTGTTTTTT
CASSFAQGLREKLFF
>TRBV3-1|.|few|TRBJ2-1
TGTGCCAGCAGCCAAGAGCTGGCGAGAGAGCAGTTCTTC
CASSQELAREQFF
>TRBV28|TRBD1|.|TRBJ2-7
TGTGCCAGCAGGGGGACAGGCGGCCTTATCTACGAGCAGTACTTC
CASRGTGGLIYEQYF
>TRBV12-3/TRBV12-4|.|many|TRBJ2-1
TGTGCCAGCAGTTTGCCCGGGGGTTCCTACAATGAGCAGTTCTTC
CASSLPGGSYNEQFF
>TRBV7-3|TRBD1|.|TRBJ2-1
TGTGCCAGCAGCTTAAACCGGGGACAGGGGAGTGAGCAGTTCTTC
CASSLNRGQGSEQFF
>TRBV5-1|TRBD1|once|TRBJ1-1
TGCGCCAGCAGCCTGTACAGGGGAAGGACTGAAGCTTTCTTT
CASSLYRGRTEAFF
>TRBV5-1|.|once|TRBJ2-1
TGCGCCGGCAGCCCCAAAAGACCGGGCAACAATGAGCAGTTCTTC
CAGSPKRPGNNEQFF
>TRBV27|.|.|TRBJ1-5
TGTGCCAGCAGCCCGGGAGCGGGCAATCAGCCCCAGCATTTT
CASSPGAGNQPQHF
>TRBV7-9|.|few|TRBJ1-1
TGTGCCAGCAGCTTAGGAGCCGGGACACTCACTGAAGCTTTCTTT
CASSLGAGTLTEAFF
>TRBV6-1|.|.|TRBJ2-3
TGTGCCAGCAGTGAGTCGGGACTTCTATCGTTCACAGATACGCAGTATTTT
CASSESGLLSFTDTQYF
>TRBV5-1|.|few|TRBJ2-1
TGCGCCAGCAGCCTATCACAGGGAACGGAATATGGGGAGTTCTTC
CASSLSQGTEYGEFF
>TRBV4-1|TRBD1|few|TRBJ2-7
TGCGCCAGCAGCCAAGAACGTCCAGGGGGAAATTCCTACGAGCAGTACTTC
CASSQERPGGNSYEQYF
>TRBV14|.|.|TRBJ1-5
TGTGCCAGCAGCCAAGGACAGCGAAGCAATCAGCCCCAGCATTTT
CASSQGQRSNQPQHF
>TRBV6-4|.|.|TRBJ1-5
TGTGCCAGCAGTATTACGCTCAATCAGCCCCAGCATTTT
CASSITLNQPQHF
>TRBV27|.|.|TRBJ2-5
TGTGCCAGCAGACAGTGCGAACAGTACTTC
CASRQCEQYF
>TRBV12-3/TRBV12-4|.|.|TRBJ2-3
TGTGCCAGCAGTGTGTACACAGATACGGAGTATTTT
CASSVYTDTEYF
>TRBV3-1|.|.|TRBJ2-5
TGTGCCAGCAGCCAAGATCCCTTCAGGGCAGCGGAGGGGTACTTC
CASSQDPFRAAEGYF
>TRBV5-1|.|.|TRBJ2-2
TGCGCCAGCAGGGGTGTCGGGGAGCTGTTTTTT
CASRGVGELFF
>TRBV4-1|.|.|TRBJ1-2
TGCGCCAGCGCACATCCCCAGGGAGGCTACACCTTC
CASAHPQGGYTF
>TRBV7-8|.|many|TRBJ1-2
TGTGCCAGCAGCTTAGTCCGGGTAGAGCCAGCTGTTGGCTACACCTTC
CASSLVRVEPAVGYTF
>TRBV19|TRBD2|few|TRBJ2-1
TGTGCCAGTAGTTTTCTAGCGGGCCTGTACAATGAGCAGTTCTTC
CASSFLAGLYNEQFF
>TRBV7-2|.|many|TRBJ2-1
TGTGCCAGCAGCTTAGTGAACAATGAGCAGTTCTTC
CASSLVNNEQFF
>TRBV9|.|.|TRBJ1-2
TGTGCCAGCAGCGTAGATGGAGGGACTAACTATGGCTACACCTTC
CASSVDGGTNYGYTF
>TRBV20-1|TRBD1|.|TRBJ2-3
TGCAGTGCTACCGGACAGGGAGGCCGGGATACGCAGTATTTT
CSATGQGGRDTQYF
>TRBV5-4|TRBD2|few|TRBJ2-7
TGTGCCAGCAGCTGGGGCGATACTAGCGGAGGACCCCTTGCCTACAATGAGCAGTACTTC
CASSWGDTSGGPLAYNEQYF
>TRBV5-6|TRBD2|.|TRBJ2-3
TGTGCCAGCAGCTTGTCCGCTAGCGGGAAAACAGATACGCAGTATTTT
CASSLSASGKTDTQYF
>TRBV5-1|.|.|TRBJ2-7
TGCGCCAGCAGCTTTAACAGGGACTACGAGCAGTACTTC
CASSFNRDYEQYF
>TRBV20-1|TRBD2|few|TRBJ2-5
TGCAGTGCCGATCTTATGGCGGGGGGACAAGAGACCCAGTACTTC
CSADLMAGGQETQYF
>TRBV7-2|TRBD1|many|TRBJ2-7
TGTGCCAGCAGCTTACAGGGGGCGGACGAGCAGTACTTC
CASSLQGADEQYF
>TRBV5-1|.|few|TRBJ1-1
TGCGCCAGCCAACAGGGCCTGAACACTGAAGCTTTCTTT
CASQQGLNTEAFF
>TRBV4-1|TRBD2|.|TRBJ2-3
TGCGCCAGCAGCCAAGAGACTAGCAGGTTCACAGATACGCAGTATTTT
CASSQETSRFTDTQYF
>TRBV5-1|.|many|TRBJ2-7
TGCGCCAGCAGCTTGAGTGGGACCGAAAGCTCCTACGAGCAGTACTTC
CASSLSGTESSYEQYF
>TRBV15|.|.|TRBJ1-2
TGTGCCACCAGCGGCGAAGGGGACGGTTCCTATGGCTACACCTTC
CATSGEGDGSYGYTF
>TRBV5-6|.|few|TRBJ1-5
TGTGCCAGCAGCTATCTCAAGGGGTGGCAGCCCCAGCATTTT
CASSYLKGWQPQHF
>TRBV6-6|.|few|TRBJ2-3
TGTGCCAGCAGCCGGGGCAGCTCTACGCAGTATTTT
CASSRGSSTQYF
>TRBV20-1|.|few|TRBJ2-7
TGCAGTGCTAGCGGTCTAGCGGACAGGCGCGGGGTTTACGAGCAGTACTTC
CSASGLADRRGVYEQYF
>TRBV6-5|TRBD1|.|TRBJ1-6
TGTGCCAGCAGTTACTCGGGACAGGGGGCAGTCCTTAATTCACCCCTCCACTTT
CASSYSGQGAVLNSPLHF